This paragraph reports one TCR beta chain. Its antigen is currently unknown. The sample originates from a study of T-cell reconstitution after alpha-beta-depleted transplantation in children. Study observations and caveats: Newly made T cells mostly supplied T-cell counts and diversity one year after transplant. Several patients had high TCRbeta diversity at day 60; it came from surviving recipient T cells and thymic progenitors. The origin of alpha-beta T cells about two months after transplant was reportedly several hundred expanded graft clones.

Molecular barcoding with unique molecular identifiers was used for the TCRbeta library. TCRdb processed the PCR reads anew with MiXCR; each CDR3 protein has one entry. The table lists about 510,000 distinct CDR3 sequences, 10% to 12% of them singletons. The sample consisted of PBMCs, mostly from graft donor cells, taken 180 days after TCRalphabeta/CD19-depleted stem cell transplant. The sequence was collected from a female patient aged 2-15 years who had a stem cell transplant for aplastic anemia, so the T cells may come from the graft donor.

The CDR3 DNA follows: TGTGCCAGCAGCGTAGGAATCGTGGAGGGTAGGGGCCAGCAGTTCTTC. Protein: CASSVGIVEGRGQQFF. V usage is TRBV9 and J usage is TRBJ2-1, with D perhaps matching TRBD2 (6 bases). The germline V and J ends were trimmed by 0 bases and 11 bases, with 21 bases remaining between them. The germline V gene encodes CDR1 SGDLS and CDR2 YYNGEE. There are 16 residues in the CDR3.